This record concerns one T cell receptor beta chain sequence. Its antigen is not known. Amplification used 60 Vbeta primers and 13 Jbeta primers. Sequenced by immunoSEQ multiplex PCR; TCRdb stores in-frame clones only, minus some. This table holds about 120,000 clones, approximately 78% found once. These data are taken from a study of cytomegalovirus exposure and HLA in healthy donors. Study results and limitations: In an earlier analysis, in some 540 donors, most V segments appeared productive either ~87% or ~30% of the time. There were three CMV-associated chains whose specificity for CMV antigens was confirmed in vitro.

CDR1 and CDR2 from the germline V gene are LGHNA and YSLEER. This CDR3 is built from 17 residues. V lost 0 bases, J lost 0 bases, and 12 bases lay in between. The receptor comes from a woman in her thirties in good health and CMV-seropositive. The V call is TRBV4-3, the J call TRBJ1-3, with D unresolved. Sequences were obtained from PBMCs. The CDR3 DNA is TGCGCCAGCAGCCAAGATGCAAGCGGCAGCTCTGGAAACACCATATATTTT. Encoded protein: CASSQDASGSSGNTIYF.